Listed here are 30 T cell receptor beta chains from one sample, sequenced in a study of blood T cell repertoires in COVID-19. The protocol was immunoSEQ multiplex PCR, while the TCRdb copy is restricted to in-frame clones and leaves out a portion. The data show about 190,000 clones, approximately 84% seen once. Sample: PBMCs or T cells enriched from blood (not recorded which). These receptors all come from a woman in her 30s who had recovered from COVID-19.

This clone was observed once. The chain combines TRBV28 with TRBJ2-3, with D unclear. V was clipped by 5 bases and J by 6 bases, with 9 bases between them. This CDR3 spans 12 amino acids. Germline CDR1 reads MDHEN; CDR2 reads SYDVKM. The CDR3 here is CASSVLKDTQYF. The CDR3 DNA follows: TGTGCCAGCAGTGTACTGAAGGATACGCAGTATTTT.

This clone has a single count. The rearrangement joins TRBV5-1 to TRBJ2-3; 7 nucleotides align to TRBD2. In germline, CDR1 is SGHRS, CDR2 YFSETQ. The J segment lost 1 base and the V segment lost 4 bases, leaving 9 bases of the junction unmatched. The CDR3 sequence is 16 residues long. The CDR3 here is CASSLPLGGGTDTQYF. Written as DNA, the CDR3 is TGCGCCAGCAGCCTTCCCTTGGGGGGGGGCACAGATACGCAGTATTTT.

The chain links TRBV4-1 to TRBJ1-1; 12 bases line up with TRBD1. The J segment lost 10 bases and the V segment lost 1 base, leaving 7 bases of the junction unmatched. Germline loops: CDR1 MGHRA, CDR2 YSYEKL. The CDR3 loop spans 15 amino acids. CDR3 in DNA: TGCGCCAGCAGCCAAGGGGACAGGGGGCTTGGGGCAGCTTTCTTT. Translating it yields CASSQGDRGLGAAFF.

The chain has TRBV3-1 (or the pseudogene TRBV3-2) and TRBJ2-5, with 9 nucleotides matching TRBD2. Germline V CDR1 and CDR2: LGHDT, YNNKEL (reference sequence). V lost 5 bases and J lost 1; bases outside the gene matches: 5. The CDR3 has 15 amino acids. CDR3 coding DNA: TGTGCCAGCAGCTTTCGGACTAGCGCCCAAGAGACCCAGTACTTC. Translated, it gives CASSFRTSAQETQYF.

The chain combines TRBV13 with TRBJ2-5, with unresolved D. This CDR3 contains 11 residues. Between the trimmed V and J ends, which lost 4 bases and 9 bases, there was a span of 9 bases. CDR1 is PRHDT, CDR2 FYEKMQ, per germline (reference sequence). The DNA for the CDR3 is TGTGCCAGCAGCTACCACCAGGCCCAGTACTTC. Amino acids: CASSYHQAQYF.

The chain employs TRBV5-1 and TRBJ2-3; possible D gene TRBD2, 6 bases. Germline V gene sequence: CDR1 SGHRS, CDR2 YFSETQ. Between the trimmed V and J ends, which lost 0 bases and 0 bases, there was a span of 8 bases. This CDR3 region has 15 residues. The CDR3 region has the DNA TGCGCCAGCAGCTTGGTGGGGGGAAGCACAGATACGCAGTATTTT. Translating it yields CASSLVGGSTDTQYF.

The chain recombines TRBV11-2 with TRBJ1-2, with D maybe TRBD1 (5 bases). V was shortened by 10 bases and J by 4 bases, with 10 bases between the two germline ends. The CDR3 has 11 residues. Germline V gives CDR1 SGHAT, CDR2 FQNNGV. The CDR3 DNA follows: TGTGCCACCAGGGCTGGCTATGGCTACACCTTC. This translates into CATRAGYGYTF. The full variable domain, in which reference TRBV11-2 and TRBJ1-2 provide the parts outside the CDR3, is EAGVAQSPRYKIIEKRQSVAFWCNPISGHATLYWYQQILGQGPKLLIQFQNNGVVDDSQLPKDRFSAERLKGVDSTLKIQPAKLEDSAVYLCATRAGYGYTFGSGTRLTVV.

V and J are TRBV7-9 and TRBJ1-5; 10 nucleotides agree with TRBD1. V lost 6 bases to trimming and J lost 6 bases; unmatched junction nucleotides: 8. CDR1 SEHNR and CDR2 FQNEAQ come from the germline V gene (reference sequence). This CDR3 comprises 15 residues. The DNA for the CDR3 is TGTGCCAGCAGTCCTAGGGGACAGGGGTCTCAGCCCCAGCATTTT. It translates to CASSPRGQGSQPQHF.

This clone was seen a handful of times. The chain recombines TRBV10-3 with TRBJ1-1; the match to TRBD1 covers 8 bases. The CDR3 sequence is 13 residues long. Germline trimming cut 6 bases from V and 1 base from J; bases unmatched to any gene: 1. Germline CDR1 reads ENHRY; CDR2 reads SYGVKD. CDR3 in DNA: TGTGCCATCAGACAGGGGGGGAACACTGAAGCTTTCTTT. This encodes CAIRQGGNTEAFF.

This chain links TRBV6-4 with TRBJ1-2; D might be TRBD1 (5 bases). V was shortened by 6 bases and J by 2 bases, with 13 bases between the two germline ends. This CDR3 has 14 amino acids. Germline V gives CDR1 MRHNA, CDR2 SNTAGT. The CDR3 spells CASSQGVVNYGYTF. CDR3 in DNA: TGTGCCAGCAGCCAGGGTGTTGTGAACTATGGCTACACCTTC.

The chain couples TRBV9 to TRBJ2-1, with D tentatively TRBD1 (6 bases). CDR3 length: 18 amino acids. Trimming shortened V by 2 bases and J by 0 bases, and 18 bases separated the two germline ends. Germline CDR1 reads SGDLS; CDR2 reads YYNGEE. The CDR3, as DNA: TGTGCCAGCAGCGTGGCGGACAGTGTGCGCGTCTCCTACAATGAGCAGTTCTTC. It translates to CASSVADSVRVSYNEQFF.

The V call is TRBV6-4, the J call TRBJ1-5; D remains ambiguous. Germline V gene lookup returns CDR1 MRHNA and CDR2 SNTAGT. The CDR3 sequence is 15 residues long. The V and J ends lost 4 bases and 3 bases respectively, with 13 bases between them. The DNA of the CDR3 is TGTGCCAGCAGTGCGGTTGGAGGGCCCAATCAGCCCCAGCATTTT. Protein: CASSAVGGPNQPQHF.

This chain connects TRBV2 to TRBJ1-1; D remains ambiguous. This CDR3 is built from 14 residues. V lost 3 bases and J lost 4, with 12 bases in between. CDR1 is SNHLY, CDR2 FYNNEI, per germline. DNA of the CDR3: TGTGCCAGCAGTGACGAGGGCATTGGCACTGAAGCTTTCTTT. Its protein is CASSDEGIGTEAFF.

About this clone: Other DNA sequences within the sample encode an identical CDR3. V gene TRBV5-1 combines with J gene TRBJ1-3; TRBD1 might be the D (6 bases). There are 14 residues in the CDR3. Germline values: CDR1 SGHRS, CDR2 YFSETQ. Trimming cost V 4 bases and J 0 bases, with 8 bases left between them. The DNA of the CDR3 is TGCGCCAGCAGCCAGGACAGCTCTGGAAACACCATATATTTT. Protein: CASSQDSSGNTIYF.

The CDR3 nucleotides read TGTGCCAGTAGCCAACAAGGACTAGCGGGGGGATACACAGATACGCAGTATTTT. It is translated as CASSQQGLAGGYTDTQYF. The genes are TRBV19 and TRBJ2-3, with TRBD2 matching 14 bases. The germline gives CDR1 LNHDA, CDR2 SQIVND (reference sequence). Trimming took 6 bases from V and 2 from J; bases not matched to a gene: 10. The CDR3 totals 18 residues.

The genes are TRBV9 and TRBJ1-6; no clear D. Trimming stripped 0 bases from V and 9 bases from J, with 10 bases between. Germline loops: CDR1 SGDLS, CDR2 YYNGEE. The CDR3 length is 14 residues. This CDR3 is CASSVAGVGSPLHF. CDR3 sequence (DNA): TGTGCCAGCAGCGTAGCCGGGGTAGGTTCACCCCTCCACTTT.

The genes are TRBV5-1 and TRBJ1-1; tentative D call: TRBD1 (6 bases). Germline V lookup: CDR1 SGHRS, CDR2 YFSETQ. There are 14 residues in the CDR3. V was shortened by 2 bases and J by 4 bases, with 12 bases between the two germline ends. Here the CDR3 reads CASSLNRVVTEAFF. The CDR3 nucleotides are TGCGCCAGCAGCTTAAACAGGGTCGTCACTGAAGCTTTCTTT.

V and J are TRBV18 and TRBJ2-7; 10 positions match TRBD1. The trim removed 6 bases at V and 7 bases at J, leaving 9 bases unmatched. This CDR3 region has 14 residues. CDR1 is KGHSH and CDR2 is LQKENI in the germline V gene. The CDR3 spells CASSPARDRGEQYV. CDR3 sequence (DNA): TGTGCCAGCTCCCCAGCGCGGGACAGGGGTGAGCAGTACGTC.

The chain combines TRBV28 with TRBJ1-1; perhaps TRBD1 as D (6 bases). CDR1 MDHEN and CDR2 SYDVKM come from the germline V gene. The CDR3 has 12 residues. V was shortened by 8 bases and J by 3 bases, with 10 bases between the two germline ends. CDR3 sequence: CASYQGHTEAFF. CDR3 coding DNA: TGTGCCAGCTACCAGGGGCACACTGAAGCTTTCTTT. The full variable domain, rest sourced from reference TRBV28 and TRBJ1-1, is DVKVTQSSRYLVKRTGEKVFLECVQDMDHENMFWYRQDPGLGLRLIYFSYDVKMKEKGDIPEGYSVSREKKERFSLILESASTNQTSMYLCASYQGHTEAFFGQGTRLTVV.

The chain has TRBV5-1 and TRBJ2-3; D not certain. The CDR3 has 13 amino acids. The V and J ends lost 4 bases and 4 bases respectively, with 10 bases between them. Germline values: CDR1 SGHRS, CDR2 YFSETQ. CDR3 nucleotide sequence: TGCGCCAGCAGCCAGGAAAGGCCAGATACGCAGTATTTT. It translates to CASSQERPDTQYF.

This chain uses TRBV27 with TRBJ1-2, with 9 positions matching TRBD1. The germline V gene has CDR1 MNHEY and CDR2 SMNVEV (reference sequence). The CDR3 extends over 14 amino acids. Unmatched junction bases numbered 3, after V lost 3 bases and J lost 4 bases. CDR3 in amino acids: CASSLVGQGYGYTF. The CDR3 coding sequence is TGTGCCAGCAGTTTGGTGGGACAGGGCTATGGCTACACCTTC.

The chain has TRBV9 and TRBJ2-5; the D gene is possibly TRBD2 (6 bases). Germline V gene sequence: CDR1 SGDLS, CDR2 YYNGEE. V was cut by 0 bases and J by 5 bases, with 8 bases left in between. The CDR3 runs 13 residues. CDR3 DNA: TGTGCCAGCAGCGTAGGGGCGGGGGAGACCCAGTACTTC. Translating gives CASSVGAGETQYF. Complete variable domain (other parts from reference TRBV9 and TRBJ2-5): DSGVTQTPKHLITATGQRVTLRCSPRSGDLSVYWYQQSLDQGLQFLIQYYNGEERAKGNILERFSAQQFPDLHSELNLSSLELGDSALYFCASSVGAGETQYFGPGTRLLVL.

This clone was observed once. The chain carries TRBV6-5 and TRBJ1-1; the match to TRBD1 covers 9 bases. V shed 4 bases, J shed 5 bases, and the junction held 2 bases outside the gene matches. Germline lookup yields CDR1 MNHEY and CDR2 SVGAGI. CDR3 length equals 13 residues. The CDR3 DNA reads as TGTGCCAGCAGTTGGGGACAGGGAACTGAAGCTTTCTTT. Translating it yields CASSWGQGTEAFF.

The chain combines TRBV14 with TRBJ2-3, with D possibly TRBD1 on 6 matching bases. V lost 2 bases and J lost 1, with 7 bases in between. The CDR3 covers 14 residues. The germline gives CDR1 SGHDN, CDR2 FVKESK. CDR3 sequence (DNA): TGTGCCAGCAGCCAAAACAGGGGCACAGATACGCAGTATTTT. Translation: CASSQNRGTDTQYF.

This clone was found many times. This rearrangement joins TRBV19 to TRBJ2-1, with TRBD1 matching over 7 bases. The CDR3 loop spans 14 amino acids. Germline-derived CDR1 and CDR2 are LNHDA and SQIVND (reference sequence). The V gene end was trimmed by 4 bases and the J gene end by 6 bases; junction bases not matched to a gene: 6. The CDR3 DNA follows: TGTGCCAGTAGTACCAACAACAGGGGCAATGAGCAGTTCTTC. Protein product: CASSTNNRGNEQFF.

This clone appeared a few times. The chain has TRBV7-2 and TRBJ2-7; TRBD2 is a possible D gene (5 bases). Germline V gene lookup returns CDR1 SGHTA and CDR2 FQGNSA. The CDR3 is 16 residues long. Deletions cut 3 bases from V and 0 bases from J, with 15 bases between. CDR3 region: CASSFEFRDPSYEQYF. DNA for the CDR3: TGTGCCAGCAGCTTTGAATTCCGGGATCCCTCCTACGAGCAGTACTTC.

The rearrangement joins TRBV5-1 to TRBJ1-1, with D perhaps matching TRBD1 (5 bases). Trimming left V 0 bases short and J 3 bases short, with 12 bases between. Germline V lookup: CDR1 SGHRS, CDR2 YFSETQ. The CDR3 is made up of 15 amino acids. The CDR3 here is CASSLASVRDTEAFF. CDR3 nucleotide sequence: TGCGCCAGCAGCTTGGCCTCGGTCAGGGACACTGAAGCTTTCTTT.

This clone was seen a few times. Other DNA sequences of this sample code for an identical CDR3. This chain joins TRBV19 and TRBJ2-7; 9 bases line up with TRBD1. The trim removed 3 bases at V and 2 bases at J, leaving 2 bases unmatched. CDR1 and CDR2 from the germline V gene are LNHDA and SQIVND (reference sequence). CDR3 length equals 14 residues. CDR3 coding DNA: TGTGCCAGTAGTATTGGGACAGGGACCTACGAGCAGTACTTC. It translates to CASSIGTGTYEQYF.

The J gene is TRBJ2-7, the V gene TRBV9; TRBD2 agrees at 10 bases. CDR1 is SGDLS, CDR2 YYNGEE, per germline. The CDR3 is 17 amino acids. The junction had 10 bases not matched to a gene; V was cut back by 0 bases and J by 4 bases. CDR3 protein: CASSVATGAGGGYEQYF. In DNA form, the CDR3 reads TGTGCCAGCAGCGTAGCTACGGGAGCGGGAGGGGGTTACGAGCAGTACTTC.

This sequence joins TRBV6-6 and TRBJ1-1; 8 bases line up with TRBD1. J lost 4 bases, V lost 2 bases, and 3 bases had no gene match. CDR1 is MNHNY, CDR2 SVGAGI, per germline (reference sequence). There are 14 residues in the CDR3. The CDR3: CASSYVTGGTEAFF. The CDR3 DNA reads as TGTGCCAGCAGTTACGTCACAGGGGGCACTGAAGCTTTCTTT.